The sequence of this T cell receptor (beta chain) was determined in a study of spatial heterogeneity in lung cancer. Study-level findings and limits: Among blood samples, ubiquitous expanded tumor TCRs appeared more at resection than at follow-up.

A few counts support this clonotype. Its target is unknown. TCRdb processed the 5' RACE reads anew with MiXCR; each CDR3 protein has one entry. Here the sample spans over 90,000 distinct CDR3 sequences, around 9% being singletons. Time point specified: sample taken at primary tumor resection. The authors sequenced whole RNA from tumor, nontumor lung or frozen PBMC without sorting. V shed 3 bases and J shed 4 bases, with 21 bases lying between them. Per the germline V gene, CDR1 is MDHEN and CDR2 is SYDVKM. The CDR3 is 17 residues long. The clonotype originates from a male donor with early-stage non-small cell lung cancer. Sequenced material: PBMCs, taken at surgery. This chain uses TRBV28 with TRBJ1-2, with D hard to call. This CDR3 is CASSLPSMQPWPYGYTF. The CDR3 nucleotides are TGTGCCAGCAGTTTGCCCTCGATGCAGCCCTGGCCCTATGGCTACACCTTC.